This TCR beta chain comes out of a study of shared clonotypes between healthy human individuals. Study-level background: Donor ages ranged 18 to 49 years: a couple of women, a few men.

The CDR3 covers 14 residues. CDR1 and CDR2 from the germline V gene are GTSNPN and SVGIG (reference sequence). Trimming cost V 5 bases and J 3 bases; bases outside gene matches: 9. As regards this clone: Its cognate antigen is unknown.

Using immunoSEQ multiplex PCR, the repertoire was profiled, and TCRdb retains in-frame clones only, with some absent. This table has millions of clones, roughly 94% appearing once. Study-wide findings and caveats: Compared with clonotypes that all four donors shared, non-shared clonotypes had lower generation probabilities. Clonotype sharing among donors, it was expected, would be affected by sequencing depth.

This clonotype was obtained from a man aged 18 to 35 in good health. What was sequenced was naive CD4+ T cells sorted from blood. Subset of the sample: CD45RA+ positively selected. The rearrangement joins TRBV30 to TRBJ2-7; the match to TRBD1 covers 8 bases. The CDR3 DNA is TGTGCCTGGGGAACAGGGGGGAAAGACTACGAGCAGTACTTC. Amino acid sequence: CAWGTGGKDYEQYF.